This T cell receptor (beta chain) was retrieved from a study of T cells in Graves' hyperthyroidism and ophthalmopathy (dated by TCRdb to about 2019). A note on the overall study: Peripheral blood was sampled at the time of initial diagnosis, prior to any treatment. To identify distinguishing TCR V-J signatures, a discovery cohort of about 95 patients was used, comprising fewer than 45 with Graves' ophthalmopathy and some 57 with stable Graves' hyperthyroidism. An independent validation cohort of fewer than 20 hyperthyroidism patients and more than 15 patients who later progressed to ophthalmopathy tested prospective prediction of ophthalmopathy. The 100 discovery patients were divided at random into training and test sets in a 7:3 ratio. The study also compared thyroid tissue and blood T-cell repertoires from roughly 6 Graves' hyperthyroidism patients. Once sampling was done, hyperthyroidism patients were given methimazole at a starting dose of 30 mg daily, whereas ophthalmopathy patients were given high-dose intravenous methylprednisolone. The paper describes TCR Vbeta CDR3 sequencing of 130 to 150 peripheral blood samples, made up of approximately 40 ophthalmopathy patients, around 78 hyperthyroidism patients and roughly 17 progressor patients.

Amplification of TCR beta CDR3 regions was carried out from RNA transcripts. The TCR CDR3 was subjected to a first round of RT-PCR using the HTBI primer set and the Qiagen OneStep RT-PCR kit. The libraries were constructed in a second round of multiplex PCR and then size-selected and purified. Libraries were sequenced paired-end with 100 bp reads on an Illumina HiSeq2000. As for the original processing: SOAPnuke was used to process the raw data, throwing out any read that contained adapters or uncalled bases, had a mean Phred below 15, or lacked an exact constant-primer or identifier match. High-quality paired reads were merged using COPE v1.2.5, and each unique nucleotide sequence was defined as a clonotype. Clonotypes were aligned to IMGT TRBV, TRBD and TRBJ reference segments using MiTCR v1.1. The analysis was restricted to V-J combinations with a frequency above 0.0001, which together covered about 99% of the repertoires. A TCS score was defined as the ratio of F50 (clonal expansion) to E x V (chaos), with BLOSUM62-based TCRdist applied between CDR3 peptides within each V-J. Welch's t-statistics and random forest reduced roughly 540 V-J features to roughly 13, which were used in a naive Bayes classifier (R e1071). TCRdb trimmed public reads at Q25 via fastp, called clones via MiXCR and kept in-frame beta chains. Entries that share a CDR3 protein sequence are merged under the most common genes and DNA. The V and J calls reflect TCRdb's pipeline rather than the authors' work. Counted in this sample were some 490,000 distinct CDR3 sequences; about 16% of them appeared once. The ten largest account for over 25% of the sample.

What the work shows at the level of the full study, not this receptor alone: No statistical method was used to set the sample size in advance, and investigators knew the group allocation. During validation, the model predicted progression to ophthalmopathy a median of about 6.5 months ahead of onset, with 60% to 71% sensitivity and 72.22% specificity. Most expanded thyroid clonotypes (frequency above 0.001) were also found in blood, which suggests that blood repertoires may mirror thyroid immune responses. A 13 V-J signature model separated ophthalmopathy from stable hyperthyroidism, with 87.88% sensitivity and around 84% specificity in cross-validation and 80%/75% in testing.

In the ophthalmopathy patients, disease was moderately to severely active, with a Clinical Activity Score of 3 or more, a NOSPECS grade of 4 or more, and a duration of less than 3 months. Exclusion was applied to patients with uncontrolled infections, other autoimmune diseases, pregnancy or lactation. Diagnoses were based on clinical symptoms, serum thyroxine and TRAb, thyroid ultrasound and orbital computed tomography. PBMCs were separated from 10 ml of fresh peripheral blood using Ficoll-Paque density gradient centrifugation. Trizol reagent was used to extract total RNA, and RNA quality was then checked on an Agilent 2100 Bioanalyzer. As for this clonotype: It lacks a known antigen. Per-base quality was not reported, and no clone a single base away is much larger than it.

The V and J ends are trimmed by 2 bases and 1 base, leaving 15 bases between them. From the cysteine up to the phenylalanine, the CDR3 has a length of 17 residues. Only CDR3 DNA remains: 51 bases, in frame from the first base. The germline V gene (reference sequence) supplies CDR1 SEHNR and CDR2 FQNEAQ. The source is a young woman with Graves' ophthalmopathy. Rearrangement joined TRBV7-9 to TRBJ1-3, with TRBD1 tentatively as D gene (5 bases match). The sample was blood. The nucleotide sequence reads as follows: TGTGCCAGCAGCTTACGTGCCAGGGTGGAGTCTGGAAACACCATATATTTT. It encodes CASSLRARVESGNTIYF.